Shown below are 20 T cell receptor beta chains from a single sample sequenced in a study of blood T cell repertoires in COVID-19. Clones were sequenced by immunoSEQ multiplex PCR, and TCRdb holds only the in-frame ones, with some missing. The sample includes roughly 16,000 clones, about 88% of them seen just once. Input material: peripheral blood. Receptor source: an elderly man with acute or convalescent COVID-19.

J is TRBJ1-1 and V is TRBV7-8, with D possibly TRBD1 on 5 matching bases. Germline CDR1 reads SGHVS; CDR2 reads FQNEAQ. This CDR3 is built from 13 residues. The V end was cut by 5 bases, the J end by 8 bases, with 15 bases between. Here the CDR3 DNA reads TGTGCCAGCAGCAAAACAGGATTAGAAGAAGCTTTCTTT. Encoded protein: CASSKTGLEEAFF.

This clone was seen once. The gene calls are TRBV6-6 and TRBJ2-7, with 7 bases aligning to TRBD2. Trimming cost V 7 bases and J 4 bases; bases outside gene matches: 13. Germline CDR1 is MNHNY and CDR2 is SVGAGI (reference sequence). The CDR3 totals 15 residues. The CDR3 here is CASTSGGSADYEQYF. DNA for the CDR3: TGTGCCAGCACCTCTGGCGGGAGCGCCGATTACGAGCAGTACTTC.

V is TRBV7-9 and J is TRBJ2-3, with no clear D. Trimming pared 1 base from V and 9 bases from J, leaving 8 bases between. CDR1 and CDR2 from the germline V gene are SEHNR and FQNEAQ (reference sequence). The CDR3 loop spans 12 amino acids. The DNA of the CDR3 is TGTGCCAGCAGCTTAGATTCAGGAACGCAGTATTTT. It is translated as CASSLDSGTQYF.

This clone has a single count. The chain is built from TRBV3-1 (or the pseudogene TRBV3-2) and TRBJ2-2, with 11 bases lining up with TRBD2. Germline V lookup: CDR1 LGHDT, CDR2 YNNKEL (reference sequence). CDR3 size: 16 residues. V lost 5 bases, J lost 3 bases, and 5 bases stayed unmatched. CDR3 in DNA: TGTGCCAGCAGCTACACTAGCGGGGGCCACACCGGGGAGCTGTTTTTT. As protein: CASSYTSGGHTGELFF.

The rearrangement joins TRBV5-1 to TRBJ2-7; D is possibly TRBD1 (5 bases). CDR3 length: 14 amino acids. The V end lost 0 bases, the J end lost 4 bases, and 11 bases lay between the germline ends. The germline V gene encodes CDR1 SGHRS and CDR2 YFSETQ. CDR3 in DNA: TGCGCCAGCAGCTTGGACAGGCGTGAATACGAGCAGTACTTC. Its protein is CASSLDRREYEQYF.

The chain couples TRBV6-1 to TRBJ2-7; D gene unclear. V was pared by 1 base and J by 3 bases, with 4 bases between. Germline V gives CDR1 MNHNS, CDR2 SASEGT. The CDR3 extends over 12 amino acids. The CDR3 reads CASSEGYYEQYF. CDR3 coding DNA: TGTGCCAGCAGTGAAGGTTACTACGAGCAGTACTTC.

The genes are TRBV12-3 or TRBV12-4 and TRBJ1-2; 9 positions match TRBD1. The junction had 4 bases not matched to a gene; V was cut back by 5 bases and J by 6 bases. This CDR3 is 13 amino acids long. The CDR3 coding sequence is TGTGCCAGCAGTCGGACAGGGGCCCATGGCTACACCTTC. Translation gives CASSRTGAHGYTF.

Here the CDR3 reads CATSDTRTGSNEQFF. CDR3 sequence (DNA): TGTGCCACCAGTGATACTCGGACAGGGAGTAATGAGCAGTTCTTC. V and J are TRBV24-1 and TRBJ2-1, with 8 bases fitting TRBD1. The CDR3 spans 15 residues. The V gene's germline CDR1 is KGHDR and CDR2 SFDVKD. The junction had 7 bases not matched to a gene; V was cut back by 3 bases and J by 7 bases.

This chain joins TRBV30 and TRBJ2-1; the D gene is possibly TRBD1 (6 bases). The CDR3 loop spans 13 amino acids. Trimming left V 3 bases short and J 9 bases short, with 15 bases between. Germline values: CDR1 GTSNPN, CDR2 SVGIG (reference sequence). Here the CDR3 reads CAWSNRADGEQFF. The CDR3 nucleotides are TGTGCCTGGAGCAACAGGGCGGATGGTGAGCAGTTCTTC.

The chain links TRBV3-1 (or the pseudogene TRBV3-2) to TRBJ2-1, with D maybe TRBD2 (6 bases). This CDR3 region has 15 residues. V lost 1 base and J lost 7, with 14 bases in between. The germline CDR1 and CDR2 sequences are LGHDT and YNNKEL (reference sequence). The CDR3: CASSQGRGLWNEQFF. In DNA, the CDR3 is TGTGCCAGCAGCCAAGGGAGGGGACTTTGGAATGAGCAGTTCTTC.

The chain carries TRBV7-2 and TRBJ1-1; D remains unclear. CDR1 and CDR2 (germline): SGHTA, FQGNSA. V dropped 2 bases and J dropped 0 bases, with 4 bases sitting between them. The CDR3 loop spans 13 amino acids. CDR3 protein: CASSLPVNTEAFF. The DNA of the CDR3 is TGTGCCAGCAGCTTACCAGTGAACACTGAAGCTTTCTTT.

V gene TRBV2 combines with J gene TRBJ1-1, with a weak D call TRBD1 (6 bases). The CDR3 covers 14 residues. The V end was cut by 7 bases, the J end by 4 bases, with 16 bases between. Germline loops: CDR1 SNHLY, CDR2 FYNNEI. CDR3 sequence reads: CASIEGGEGTEAFF. As DNA, the CDR3 is TGTGCCAGCATCGAGGGGGGGGAGGGCACTGAAGCTTTCTTT.

The chain couples TRBV2 to TRBJ2-3; 7 positions agree with TRBD2. CDR3 length: 14 residues. CDR1 is SNHLY, CDR2 FYNNEI, per germline. V was pared by 5 bases and J by 1 base, with 3 bases of the junction left unmatched. The CDR3 protein is CASSWAGGTDTQYF. DNA for the CDR3: TGTGCCAGCAGTTGGGCGGGAGGCACAGATACGCAGTATTTT.

V and J are TRBV2 and TRBJ1-2, with D perhaps matching TRBD1 (6 bases). The CDR3 consists of 15 residues. Germline values: CDR1 SNHLY, CDR2 FYNNEI. The ends were cut back, 6 bases at V and 2 bases at J, with 16 bases in the middle. Written as DNA, the CDR3 is TGTGCCAGCAGCCAGGGGAGGGACGCCAACTATGGCTACACCTTC. Translating it yields CASSQGRDANYGYTF. Full variable domain (rest looked up from reference TRBV2 and TRBJ1-2): EPEVTQTPSHQVTQMGQEVILRCVPISNHLYFYWYRQILGQKVEFLVSFYNNEISEKSEIFDDQFSVERPDGSNFTLKIRSTKLEDSAMYFCASSQGRDANYGYTFGSGTRLTVV.

As to this clone: One end of the junction does not line up with germline, which may come from a read error. CDR3 sequence: CASSATGTASNF. The CDR3 coding sequence is TGTGCCAGCAGTGCCACCGGGACAGCCTCTAACTTC. The chain links TRBV3-1 (or the pseudogene TRBV3-2) to TRBJ2-7; 7 bases map to TRBD1. The CDR3 loop spans 12 amino acids. Germline V CDR1 and CDR2: LGHDT, YNNKEL (reference sequence).

This rearrangement joins TRBV15 to TRBJ1-3; maybe TRBD1 (5 bases). V was shortened by 0 bases and J by 3 bases, with 12 bases between the two germline ends. The germline V gene encodes CDR1 LNHNV and CDR2 YYDKDF (reference sequence). The CDR3 loop spans 16 amino acids. Here the CDR3 DNA reads TGTGCCACCAGCAGAGATCCGGGGGGAGGTGGAAACACCATATATTTT. Protein: CATSRDPGGGGNTIYF. The variable domain in full, with the rest retrieved from reference TRBV15 and TRBJ1-3, is DAMVIQNPRYQVTQFGKPVTLSCSQTLNHNVMYWYQQKSSQAPKLLFHYYDKDFNNEADTPDNFQSRRPNTSFCFLDIRSPGLGDTAMYLCATSRDPGGGGNTIYFGEGSWLTVV.

The V and J genes are TRBV12-3 or TRBV12-4 and TRBJ1-4; 7 bases line up with TRBD1. CDR3 length: 13 residues. V dropped 6 bases and J dropped 11; count of bases not matched to a gene: 9. The CDR3, as DNA: TGTGCCAGCAGCATGAGGACAGGCCGCAAACTGTTTTTT. This encodes CASSMRTGRKLFF.

J is TRBJ2-1 and V is TRBV15, with 13 bases aligning to TRBD2. CDR1 and CDR2 (germline): LNHNV, YYDKDF (reference sequence). Trimming took 5 bases from V and 5 from J; bases not matched to a gene: 6. The CDR3 extends over 16 amino acids. CDR3 amino acids: CATSPPGLAGNNEQFF. For the CDR3, the DNA is TGTGCCACCAGCCCCCCGGGACTAGCGGGAAACAATGAGCAGTTCTTC.

In DNA, the CDR3 is TGTGCCAGCAGCTTCGCAGGACTAGCGGGCAATGAGCAGTTCTTC. Protein sequence: CASSFAGLAGNEQFF. V is TRBV7-3 and J is TRBJ2-1, with 11 bases that match TRBD2. The J segment lost 6 bases and the V segment lost 3 bases, leaving 4 bases of the junction unmatched. The germline CDR1 and CDR2 sequences are SGHTA and FQGTGA. This CDR3 comprises 15 residues.

V gene TRBV10-3 combines with J gene TRBJ1-2; D might be TRBD1 (6 bases). The germline gives CDR1 ENHRY, CDR2 SYGVKD. The CDR3 loop spans 15 amino acids. Between the trimmed V and J ends, which lost 2 bases and 4 bases, there was a span of 14 bases. The CDR3 DNA reads as TGTGCCATCAGTGAGCCTTTACAGGGAATCTATGGCTACACCTTC. It codes for CAISEPLQGIYGYTF.